These T cell receptor beta chains were read from a single sample in a study of blood T cells in healthy people across ages. TCRdb itself ran the 5' RACE reads through MiXCR, one entry per CDR3 protein. The sample carries more than 1 million distinct CDR3 sequences, 40% to 50% recorded once. The sequenced sample consisted of blood. These receptors originate from a woman aged 55-69 years in good health. CDR3s include the opening cysteine and the closing phenylalanine or tryptophan. Each record gives: clone size, D gene, J gene, V gene, CDR3 DNA, CDR3 protein. D genes are given only for firm matches. Only part of the rows carry a size: once, few, many, or a class if the clone is expanded.

clone_size: NA; d_call: TRBD2; j_call: TRBJ2-3; v_call: TRBV24-1; cdr3_nt: TGTGCCACCAGTGACCCTCTCCGAGCGGGAGGCCCCTTGGATACGCAGTATTTT; cdr3_aa: CATSDPLRAGGPLDTQYF
clone_size: NA; d_call: NA; j_call: TRBJ2-2; v_call: TRBV7-6; cdr3_nt: TGTGCCAGCAGCTTGAAGGAAAACACCGGGGAGCTGTTTTTT; cdr3_aa: CASSLKENTGELFF
clone_size: NA; d_call: NA; j_call: TRBJ2-7; v_call: TRBV30; cdr3_nt: TGTGCCTGGGGGGACCAGTCCTACGAGCAGTACTTC; cdr3_aa: CAWGDQSYEQYF
clone_size: NA; d_call: NA; j_call: TRBJ2-7; v_call: TRBV27; cdr3_nt: TGTGCCAGCAGTTCAAGGACACGGCTGGACGAGCAGTACTTC; cdr3_aa: CASSSRTRLDEQYF
clone_size: few; d_call: TRBD2; j_call: TRBJ2-1; v_call: TRBV12-5; cdr3_nt: TGTGCTAGTGGTTTGGTATCTAGCGGGAGATACAATGAGCAGTTCTTC; cdr3_aa: CASGLVSSGRYNEQFF
clone_size: NA; d_call: TRBD1; j_call: TRBJ2-3; v_call: TRBV5-4; cdr3_nt: TGTGCCAGCAGGACCGGGACAGGGAAAGATACGCAGTATTTT; cdr3_aa: CASRTGTGKDTQYF
clone_size: NA; d_call: TRBD1; j_call: TRBJ1-1; v_call: TRBV5-1; cdr3_nt: TGCGCCAGCAGCCGACAGGGGTTATTCACTGAAGCTTTCTTT; cdr3_aa: CASSRQGLFTEAFF
clone_size: NA; d_call: TRBD1; j_call: TRBJ2-5; v_call: TRBV20-1; cdr3_nt: TGCAGTGCTGACCAGGGGGAAGAGACCCAGTACTTC; cdr3_aa: CSADQGEETQYF
clone_size: NA; d_call: NA; j_call: TRBJ2-6; v_call: TRBV4-1; cdr3_nt: TGCGCCAGCAGCCAAGAGTGGGGGGCAGGGACCAACGTCCTGACTTTC; cdr3_aa: CASSQEWGAGTNVLTF
clone_size: NA; d_call: NA; j_call: TRBJ2-3; v_call: TRBV20-1; cdr3_nt: TGCAGTGCCGCCGGTAGAAAGGGCCAGAACACAGATACGCAGTATTTT; cdr3_aa: CSAAGRKGQNTDTQYF
clone_size: many; d_call: NA; j_call: TRBJ1-2; v_call: TRBV24-1; cdr3_nt: TGTGCCACCAGTGACAGCGTTAGGGCTGGCCGCTACACCTTC; cdr3_aa: CATSDSVRAGRYTF
clone_size: NA; d_call: TRBD2; j_call: TRBJ2-1; v_call: TRBV20-1; cdr3_nt: TGCAGTGCTAGAGATCCGGGGGGACTAGCGGGAGTTAATGAGCAGTTCTTC; cdr3_aa: CSARDPGGLAGVNEQFF
clone_size: few; d_call: NA; j_call: TRBJ1-2; v_call: TRBV27; cdr3_nt: TGTGCCAGCAGGCAAGGGGCCCTCTATGGCTACACCTTC; cdr3_aa: CASRQGALYGYTF
clone_size: NA; d_call: NA; j_call: TRBJ1-1; v_call: TRBV12-3/TRBV12-4; cdr3_nt: TGTGCCAGCAGGGTGAGCATGAACACTGAAGCTTTCTTT; cdr3_aa: CASRVSMNTEAFF
clone_size: NA; d_call: NA; j_call: TRBJ2-4; v_call: TRBV9; cdr3_nt: TGTGCCAGCAGCATCGTCGGAACGACAGAGCAGTACTTC; cdr3_aa: CASSIVGTTEQYF
clone_size: NA; d_call: NA; j_call: TRBJ2-5; v_call: TRBV20-1; cdr3_nt: TGCAGTGCTACCGTTTGGGGAGTACAAGAGACCCAGTACTTC; cdr3_aa: CSATVWGVQETQYF
clone_size: NA; d_call: NA; j_call: TRBJ1-4; v_call: TRBV14; cdr3_nt: TGTGCCAGCAGCGTCCAAACAGGGATAAATGAAAAACTGTTTTTT; cdr3_aa: CASSVQTGINEKLFF
clone_size: NA; d_call: TRBD2; j_call: TRBJ2-7; v_call: TRBV28; cdr3_nt: TGTGCCAGCAGTTTAGTGTTAGCGGGTACCTACGAGCAGTACTTC; cdr3_aa: CASSLVLAGTYEQYF
clone_size: few; d_call: TRBD2; j_call: TRBJ2-1; v_call: TRBV6-6; cdr3_nt: TGTGCCAGCAGTTACTCGGGACTAGCTCCCTACAATGAGCAGTTCTTC; cdr3_aa: CASSYSGLAPYNEQFF
clone_size: NA; d_call: NA; j_call: TRBJ2-1; v_call: TRBV29-1; cdr3_nt: TGCAGCGTTGACCGCCCGGGGTACAATGAGCAGTTCTTC; cdr3_aa: CSVDRPGYNEQFF
clone_size: NA; d_call: TRBD2; j_call: TRBJ2-7; v_call: TRBV28; cdr3_nt: TGTGCCAGCCCCCCGACTAGCGGGGCCGTACCCGCTGACTACGAGCAGTACTTC; cdr3_aa: CASPPTSGAVPADYEQYF
clone_size: NA; d_call: NA; j_call: TRBJ2-7; v_call: TRBV20-1; cdr3_nt: TGCAGTGCACGGGTAGCGCGTTACGAGCAGTACTTC; cdr3_aa: CSARVARYEQYF
clone_size: NA; d_call: NA; j_call: TRBJ2-5; v_call: TRBV28; cdr3_nt: TGTGCCAGCCCAGAGACCCAGTACTTC; cdr3_aa: CASPETQYF
clone_size: NA; d_call: TRBD1; j_call: TRBJ1-1; v_call: TRBV15; cdr3_nt: TGTGCCACCAGCAGAGACAGACAGGGGTACACTGAAGCTTTCTTT; cdr3_aa: CATSRDRQGYTEAFF
clone_size: few; d_call: NA; j_call: TRBJ2-1; v_call: TRBV29-1; cdr3_nt: TGCAGCGTTGAGGGGCGGAGGTTGGACAGAGGGCGGGAGACTCGGGAAAGCGAGCAGTTCTTC; cdr3_aa: CSVEGRRLDRGRETRESEQFF
clone_size: once; d_call: NA; j_call: TRBJ1-4; v_call: TRBV12-3/TRBV12-4; cdr3_nt: TGTGCCAGCAGTGTGGCCGGGTTGGAAAAACTGTTTTTT; cdr3_aa: CASSVAGLEKLFF
clone_size: NA; d_call: TRBD1; j_call: TRBJ1-2; v_call: TRBV20-1; cdr3_nt: TGCAGTGCTAGAGAACAGGGGCTTAACTATGGCTACACCTTC; cdr3_aa: CSAREQGLNYGYTF
clone_size: NA; d_call: TRBD1; j_call: TRBJ2-7; v_call: TRBV28; cdr3_nt: TGTGCCAGCAGTCCTAACCCCTTCGGACAGGGGTGGGGCGAGCAGTACTTC; cdr3_aa: CASSPNPFGQGWGEQYF
clone_size: NA; d_call: TRBD2; j_call: TRBJ2-1; v_call: TRBV30; cdr3_nt: TGTGCCGCTCGGAGTTGGCTAGCGGGCACCCCCGAGCAGTTCTTC; cdr3_aa: CAARSWLAGTPEQFF
clone_size: NA; d_call: TRBD1; j_call: TRBJ2-7; v_call: TRBV7-8; cdr3_nt: TGTGCCAGCAGCCCCACCACACGGACAGGGGGCAGTTATGAGCAGTACTTC; cdr3_aa: CASSPTTRTGGSYEQYF
clone_size: NA; d_call: NA; j_call: TRBJ2-7; v_call: TRBV11-3; cdr3_nt: TGTGCCAGCAGCTTAGATACTCGAGGAGCCTACGAGCAGTACTTC; cdr3_aa: CASSLDTRGAYEQYF
clone_size: NA; d_call: NA; j_call: TRBJ2-7; v_call: TRBV28; cdr3_nt: TGTGCCAGCAATTCCCCTTTGACAGATTCCTACGAGCAGTACTTC; cdr3_aa: CASNSPLTDSYEQYF
clone_size: NA; d_call: NA; j_call: TRBJ2-1; v_call: TRBV12-3/TRBV12-4; cdr3_nt: TGTGCCAGCAGCTCAAACAGGGGGGGGGACAATGAGCAGTTCTTC; cdr3_aa: CASSSNRGGDNEQFF
clone_size: few; d_call: NA; j_call: TRBJ2-7; v_call: TRBV21-1; cdr3_nt: TGTGCCAGCACCGCCGGAACAAGATTAAAGTACGAGCAGTACTTC; cdr3_aa: CASTAGTRLKYEQYF
clone_size: once; d_call: NA; j_call: TRBJ2-3; v_call: TRBV5-6; cdr3_nt: TGTGCCAGCAGCTTAGGAAGGGGTTCTAGCACAGATACGCAGTATTTT; cdr3_aa: CASSLGRGSSTDTQYF
clone_size: NA; d_call: NA; j_call: TRBJ2-7; v_call: TRBV14; cdr3_nt: TGTGCCAGCAGCCTCAGGACGGGGGGCTTCCACGAGCAGTACTTC; cdr3_aa: CASSLRTGGFHEQYF
clone_size: NA; d_call: NA; j_call: TRBJ2-5; v_call: TRBV7-9; cdr3_nt: TGTGCCAGCAGCTTACTAGCGTACGAAGAGACCCAGTACTTC; cdr3_aa: CASSLLAYEETQYF
clone_size: NA; d_call: NA; j_call: TRBJ2-6; v_call: TRBV3-1; cdr3_nt: TGTGCCAGCAGCCAAGGCCACAGGGTTTCTGGGGCCAACGTCCTGACTTTC; cdr3_aa: CASSQGHRVSGANVLTF
clone_size: few; d_call: NA; j_call: TRBJ2-1; v_call: TRBV5-1; cdr3_nt: TGCGCCAGCAGTGGAGGGCTTGGAGAGCAGTTCTTC; cdr3_aa: CASSGGLGEQFF
clone_size: NA; d_call: NA; j_call: TRBJ2-7; v_call: TRBV27; cdr3_nt: TGTGCCAGCAGTCTGGTAAGGGATACCGACGAGCAGTACTTC; cdr3_aa: CASSLVRDTDEQYF
clone_size: NA; d_call: NA; j_call: TRBJ2-1; v_call: TRBV11-2; cdr3_nt: TGTGCCAGCAGCCCCCAAGGGGCGGGGAGTGAGCAGTTCTTC; cdr3_aa: CASSPQGAGSEQFF
clone_size: few; d_call: NA; j_call: TRBJ2-2; v_call: TRBV11-1; cdr3_nt: TGTGCCAGCAGCTTATTAGGTGGAGGGGAGCTGTTTTTT; cdr3_aa: CASSLLGGGELFF
clone_size: NA; d_call: TRBD2; j_call: TRBJ2-3; v_call: TRBV6-1; cdr3_nt: TGTGCCAGCAGTGGGCGACTAGCGGGAGCAGATACGCAGTATTTT; cdr3_aa: CASSGRLAGADTQYF
clone_size: NA; d_call: NA; j_call: TRBJ2-2; v_call: TRBV27; cdr3_nt: TGTGCCAGCAGAGAAATTACCGGGGAGCTGTTTTTT; cdr3_aa: CASREITGELFF
clone_size: NA; d_call: NA; j_call: TRBJ2-7; v_call: TRBV28; cdr3_nt: TGTGCCAGCACTCCTACGAGCTACGAGCAGTACTTC; cdr3_aa: CASTPTSYEQYF
clone_size: few; d_call: NA; j_call: TRBJ2-1; v_call: TRBV7-9; cdr3_nt: TGTGCCAGCAGCTCCCCTGGCCGTCCGATGGAGCAGTTCTTC; cdr3_aa: CASSSPGRPMEQFF
clone_size: once; d_call: NA; j_call: TRBJ1-5; v_call: TRBV20-1; cdr3_nt: TGCAGTGCTAGAGATCGGGGTCGGGGCGGCAATCAGCCCCAGCATTTT; cdr3_aa: CSARDRGRGGNQPQHF
clone_size: few; d_call: NA; j_call: TRBJ1-2; v_call: TRBV5-1; cdr3_nt: TGCGCCAGCAGCGGGTTGTCCGGCTACACCTTC; cdr3_aa: CASSGLSGYTF
clone_size: NA; d_call: NA; j_call: TRBJ1-6; v_call: TRBV6-2/TRBV6-3; cdr3_nt: TGTGCCAGCAGTCCGGAAGTCTCGTCGTATAATTCACCCCTCCACTTT; cdr3_aa: CASSPEVSSYNSPLHF
clone_size: NA; d_call: NA; j_call: TRBJ2-7; v_call: TRBV2; cdr3_nt: TGTGCCAGCAGTGTGGACAGCGGCTACGAGCAGTACTTC; cdr3_aa: CASSVDSGYEQYF
clone_size: once; d_call: NA; j_call: TRBJ2-1; v_call: TRBV7-8; cdr3_nt: TGTGCCAGCAGCTTAGCGCCGGGTAGCTATCCTTACAATGAGCAGTTCTTC; cdr3_aa: CASSLAPGSYPYNEQFF
clone_size: NA; d_call: TRBD1; j_call: TRBJ2-7; v_call: TRBV14; cdr3_nt: TGTGCCAGCAGCCAGGGGGACAGGGGATCGTTTTCCTACGAGCAGTACTTC; cdr3_aa: CASSQGDRGSFSYEQYF
clone_size: few; d_call: TRBD2; j_call: TRBJ2-3; v_call: TRBV7-2; cdr3_nt: TGTGCCAGCAGCTTAGAAATGGCGGGAGGAAAAGATACGCAGTATTTT; cdr3_aa: CASSLEMAGGKDTQYF
clone_size: few; d_call: NA; j_call: TRBJ2-1; v_call: TRBV29-1; cdr3_nt: TGCAGCGTTGAAGCGTTTAATGAGCAGTTCTTC; cdr3_aa: CSVEAFNEQFF
clone_size: once; d_call: NA; j_call: TRBJ2-1; v_call: TRBV14; cdr3_nt: TGTGCCAGCACTCGGGGAGCCGCCTACAATGAGCAGTTCTTC; cdr3_aa: CASTRGAAYNEQFF
clone_size: NA; d_call: NA; j_call: TRBJ1-6; v_call: TRBV5-6; cdr3_nt: TGTGCCAGCAGCTTGATGGGGTCGGGGTTTAGATCACCCCTCCACTTT; cdr3_aa: CASSLMGSGFRSPLHF
clone_size: NA; d_call: NA; j_call: TRBJ2-1; v_call: TRBV29-1; cdr3_nt: TGCAGCGTCGGGGTTAGGGGCCGTGAGCAGTTCTTC; cdr3_aa: CSVGVRGREQFF